Following are 9 T cell receptor beta chains from one sample sequenced in a study of radiotherapy plus CTLA-4 blockade in lung cancer. Using immunoSEQ multiplex PCR, the repertoire was profiled, and TCRdb retains in-frame clones only, with some absent. Found here are 80,000 or so clones, about 80% of them singletons; the top ten hold 0.65% to 0.85%. The sample was peripheral blood, taken from a patient treated with radiotherapy plus ipilimumab. The receptors stem from a human donor with non-small cell lung cancer who had stable disease on radiotherapy plus ipilimumab.

Points on this clone: The same CDR3 is also encoded by other DNA sequences in this sample. The chain links TRBV10-3 to TRBJ2-7, with TRBD2 matching 9 bases. The CDR3 extends over 14 amino acids. Germline V gene data show CDR1 as ENHRY and CDR2 as SYGVKD. The V gene end was trimmed by 6 bases and the J gene end by 6 bases; junction bases not matched to a gene: 9. Here the CDR3 reads CAISPLAGGGEQYF. The DNA of the CDR3 is TGTGCCATCAGCCCCCTTGCGGGGGGGGGCGAGCAGTACTTC.

The genes are TRBV28 and TRBJ1-1; TRBD1 matches 7 bases. Germline V gene lookup returns CDR1 MDHEN and CDR2 SYDVKM. This CDR3 comprises 15 residues. The ends lost 5 bases at V and 0 bases at J; junction bases unmatched: 6. CDR3: CASSLQGPMNTEAFF. The CDR3 DNA is TGTGCCAGCAGTCTACAGGGGCCCATGAACACTGAAGCTTTCTTT.

The chain couples TRBV5-8 to TRBJ2-7; D unresolved. Germline CDR1 SGHTS, CDR2 YDEGEE. Trimming removed 4 bases at V and 4 bases at J, with 6 bases between. This CDR3 region has 11 residues. CDR3 loop: CASSAIYEQYF. CDR3 coding DNA: TGTGCCAGCAGCGCAATATACGAGCAGTACTTC.

This chain connects TRBV18 to TRBJ2-3; D is undetermined. V was pared by 4 bases and J by 2 bases, with 7 bases between. The germline gives CDR1 KGHSH, CDR2 LQKENI. This CDR3 region has 13 residues. The CDR3 sequence: CASSRVLTDTQYF. In DNA, the CDR3 is TGTGCCAGCTCACGGGTCCTCACAGATACGCAGTATTTT.

This chain joins TRBV6-6 and TRBJ2-1; D gene ambiguous. The germline V and J ends were trimmed by 6 bases and 0 bases, with 6 bases remaining between them. The CDR3 runs 13 residues. Per the germline V gene, CDR1 is MNHNY and CDR2 is SVGAGI (reference sequence). The CDR3 region is CASSRDSYNEQFF. The CDR3 DNA follows: TGTGCCAGCAGCCGTGACTCCTACAATGAGCAGTTCTTC.

DNA for the CDR3: TGTGCCAGCAGCTCTGGGACTAGCTCCTACAATGAGCAGTTCTTC. Translating gives CASSSGTSSYNEQFF. The V and J genes are TRBV5-4 and TRBJ2-1, with 8 bases that match TRBD2. Germline values: CDR1 SGHNT, CDR2 YYREEE (reference sequence). Trimming cost V 3 bases and J 0 bases; bases outside gene matches: 2. The CDR3 runs 15 residues.

This clone showed up just once. The rearrangement joins TRBV7-2 to TRBJ1-5; TRBD1 might be the D (6 bases). Germline CDR1 SGHTA, CDR2 FQGNSA. The CDR3 has 15 residues. V dropped 1 base and J dropped 3 bases, with 10 bases sitting between them. CDR3 residues: CASSLGRQDNQPQHF. The CDR3 DNA reads as TGTGCCAGCAGCTTAGGGAGACAGGACAATCAGCCCCAGCATTTT. The entire variable domain, with the rest obtained from reference TRBV7-2 and TRBJ1-5, is as follows: GAGVSQSPSNKVTEKGKDVELRCDPISGHTALYWYRQSLGQGLEFLIYFQGNSAPDKSGLPSDRFSAERTGGSVSTLTIQRTQQEDSAVYLCASSLGRQDNQPQHFGDGTRLSIL.

The chain couples TRBV5-1 to TRBJ2-1; 10 nucleotides match TRBD2. Germline V CDR1 and CDR2: SGHRS, YFSETQ. The CDR3 length is 15 residues. V dropped 0 bases and J dropped 9; count of bases not matched to a gene: 6. CDR3 DNA sequence: TGCGCCAGCAGCTTGGAGGCTAGCGGGAGAGGTGAGCAGTTCTTC. Its protein product is CASSLEASGRGEQFF.

V gene TRBV27 combines with J gene TRBJ1-2, with D perhaps TRBD1 (6 bases). The germline V and J ends were trimmed by 4 bases and 5 bases, with 11 bases remaining between them. Germline values: CDR1 MNHEY, CDR2 SMNVEV (reference sequence). CDR3 size: 13 residues. The CDR3 spells CASSSRGGYGYTF. The CDR3 DNA is TGTGCCAGCAGTTCCAGGGGCGGGTATGGCTACACCTTC.